This T cell receptor beta chain was recorded in a study of T cells expressing NK-cell markers. As for the study in general: From sorted CD3+CD56+NKG2C+, CD3+CD56+NKG2C- and CD3+CD56-NKG2C+ T cells came the TCR beta repertoires. Study findings and constraints: NKG2C+ dominant clonotype frequencies in six donors were 1.0-7.0% of CD8+ T cells. The leading position in the CD3+CD56-NKG2C+ fraction of a handful of donors also went to these clonotypes.

Concerning this clonotype itself: Its matching antigen is unknown.

The CDR3 consists of 16 residues. Per germline, CDR1 SGDLS and CDR2 YYNGEE. TCRdb reanalyzed the 5' RACE reads and collapses them to one entry per CDR3 protein, without DNA. The sample holds about 380,000 distinct CDR3 sequences. This rearrangement joins TRBV9 to TRBJ2-5; TCRdb lists TRBD1, though no DNA is available to test this call. Sequenced input: blood T cells: a sorted CD56 or NKG2C T cell subset, CD4+ or CD8+ T cells, or bulk PBMC T cells (not recorded which). This TCR was sampled from a man aged 18-75 years in good health. CDR3 sequence: CASSGRGGKVKETQYF.